The clone carrying this TCR beta chain has a count of ten or more. Its target is not known. J was trimmed by 2 bases and V by 4 bases; bases with no gene match: 7. CDR1 and CDR2 (germline): KGHDR, SFDVKD. This CDR3 is built from 16 residues. The data were obtained in a study of breast tumors, draining lymph nodes, adjacent tissues. In TCRdb, the multiplex PCR reads were re-called with MiXCR into one record per CDR3 protein. The repertoire has 20,000 to 25,000 distinct CDR3 sequences, about half of them found once; the top ten carry 7.8%. Whole-study results and caveats: Tumor TCR diversity was below lymph nodes but above nontumor tissue. Findings are consistent with lymph node origin and intratumoral expansion of most tumor T cells.

The rearrangement links TRBV24-1 to TRBJ2-5; 9 nucleotides align to TRBD2. Sequencing was performed on breast tumor tissue. The TCR was taken from a female donor with breast cancer. Some clones in this sample may be carry-over from other donors' samples. CDR3 sequence reads: CATSDTTSGRQETQYF. CDR3 nucleotide sequence: TGTGCCACCAGTGACACCACTAGCGGGCGACAAGAGACCCAGTACTTC.